Following are 14 T cell receptor beta chains from one sample sequenced in a study of T-cell reconstitution after alpha-beta-depleted transplantation in children. TCRbeta library preparation incorporated unique molecular identifiers. TCRdb re-called the PCR reads with MiXCR, one entry per CDR3 protein. The data hold 55,000 to 90,000 distinct CDR3 sequences, with roughly 4.5% observed a single time. The sequencing here drew on PBMCs, mostly from graft donor cells, taken 180 days after TCRalphabeta/CD19-depleted stem cell transplant. Receptors were obtained from a boy less than two years old who had a stem cell transplant for acute myeloid leukemia, so the T cells may come from the graft donor.

This clonotype occurred many times. This sequence joins TRBV6-1 and TRBJ2-1; either TRBD1 or TRBD2 may supply D (5 bases each). V lost 8 bases, J lost 6 bases, and 23 bases lay in between. Germline V gene data show CDR1 as MNHNS and CDR2 as SASEGT. The CDR3 extends over 16 amino acids. CDR3: CASGSSGTHPLNEQFF. The CDR3 coding sequence is TGTGCCAGCGGGTCCTCCGGGACGCACCCACTCAATGAGCAGTTCTTC.

This clonotype was recorded many times. The V and J genes are TRBV3-1 and TRBJ1-1; D is unresolved. Germline-derived CDR1 and CDR2 are LGHDT and YNNKEL (reference sequence). V was pared by 3 bases and J by 3 bases, with 5 bases between. The CDR3 loop spans 12 amino acids. In DNA form, the CDR3 reads TGTGCCAGCAGCCACGAGTACACTGAAGCTTTCTTT. It translates to CASSHEYTEAFF.

This clonotype has at least ten counts. V usage is TRBV20-1 and J usage is TRBJ1-5, with 7 bases identical to TRBD1. CDR3 length: 16 residues. The germline V gene has CDR1 DFQATT and CDR2 SNEGSKA (reference sequence). V shed 4 bases, J shed 0 bases, and the junction held 9 bases outside the gene matches. CDR3 bases: TGCAGTGCTATAGTCCCAGGGGGGCTTAGCAATCAGCCCCAGCATTTT. Translated, it gives CSAIVPGGLSNQPQHF.

This clonotype was picked up many times. J is TRBJ1-5 and V is TRBV4-1; D is unclear. Germline CDR1 MGHRA, CDR2 YSYEKL. With 0 bases removed from V and 4 bases from J, the gap between germline ends came to 10 bases. This CDR3 region has 15 residues. DNA of the CDR3: TGCGCCAGCAGCCAAGATCCAGGCGGGAATCAGCCCCAGCATTTT. Protein sequence: CASSQDPGGNQPQHF.

Many counts were recorded for this clonotype. The V and J genes are TRBV7-2 and TRBJ2-7; D possibly matches TRBD1 or TRBD2 (5 bases each). Trimming took off 3 bases at V and 7 bases at J, with 16 bases between the two ends. The CDR3 loop spans 14 amino acids. CDR1 SGHTA and CDR2 FQGNSA come from the germline V gene. This CDR3 reads CASSLGPGRGEQYF. CDR3 nucleotides: TGTGCCAGCAGCTTGGGCCCGGGGCGAGGGGAGCAGTACTTC.

This clonotype was observed at least ten times. The chain recombines TRBV3-1 with TRBJ2-7, with TRBD2 matching 9 bases. CDR1 and CDR2 from the germline V gene are LGHDT and YNNKEL (reference sequence). The junction had 4 bases not matched to a gene; V was cut back by 1 base and J by 3 bases. The CDR3 covers 15 residues. CDR3 in DNA: TGTGCCAGCAGCCAAGTAGCGGGGGTCAGCTACGAGCAGTACTTC. Translating gives CASSQVAGVSYEQYF.

This clonotype has a count of ten or more. V is TRBV12-3 or TRBV12-4 and J is TRBJ2-1; the D call may be TRBD1 or TRBD2 (8 bases each). Trimming removed 4 bases from V and 8 bases from J, with 27 bases in between. The length of the CDR3 is 18 residues. The CDR3: CASSSPGGGDRFPHEQFF. For the CDR3, the DNA is TGTGCCAGCAGTTCACCGGGAGGGGGGGACAGGTTCCCCCATGAGCAGTTCTTC.

This clonotype was counted at least ten times. This sequence joins TRBV27 and TRBJ1-1; 11 bases are a match to TRBD1. The junction had 4 bases not matched to a gene; V was cut back by 4 bases and J by 3 bases. The CDR3 spans 15 residues. CDR1 is MNHEY and CDR2 is SMNVEV in the germline V gene (reference sequence). CDR3 protein: CASSSGQGADTEAFF. The DNA of the CDR3 is TGTGCCAGCAGTTCAGGACAGGGGGCGGACACTGAAGCTTTCTTT.

Many counts were recorded for this clonotype. V is TRBV12-3 or TRBV12-4 and J is TRBJ2-3; TRBD2 aligns across 8 bases. Trimming at V came to 7 bases and at J to 3 bases, leaving 9 bases not matched to a gene. The CDR3 spans 15 residues. The CDR3 nucleotides read TGTGCCAGCACTGTCGGGGGGGTAGGTACAGATACGCAGTATTTT. Protein sequence: CASTVGGVGTDTQYF.

This clonotype came up many times. Here the CDR3 reads CSAREGPSGHYEQYV. The CDR3 DNA reads as TGCAGTGCTAGAGAGGGGCCTAGCGGACACTACGAGCAGTACGTC. The chain couples TRBV20-1 to TRBJ2-7; 7 nucleotides align to TRBD2. Losses at the gene ends were 0 bases for V and 3 bases for J; bases not matched to a gene: 8. There are 15 residues in the CDR3. Germline-derived CDR1 and CDR2 are DFQATT and SNEGSKA (reference sequence).

This clonotype was detected many times. This chain connects TRBV3-1 to TRBJ2-1; D possibly corresponds to TRBD1 (5 bases). Trimming took off 2 bases at V and 5 bases at J, with 7 bases between the two ends. This CDR3 contains 13 residues. In germline, CDR1 is LGHDT, CDR2 YNNKEL (reference sequence). The chain's CDR3 is CASSQTRDNEQFF. Written as DNA, the CDR3 is TGTGCCAGCAGCCAAACCAGGGACAATGAGCAGTTCTTC.

This clonotype was picked up many times. The chain uses TRBV27 and TRBJ1-1, with TRBD1 matching 7 bases. The CDR3 contains 15 residues. V shed 4 bases, J shed 1 base, and the junction held 6 bases outside the gene matches. In germline, CDR1 is MNHEY, CDR2 SMNVEV (reference sequence). In nucleotides, the CDR3 is TGTGCCAGCAGTTCCGACCGGGACAGGAACACTGAAGCTTTCTTT. Protein sequence: CASSSDRDRNTEAFF.

In this sample, this clonotype turned up many times. CDR3 residues: CASSHGTGGTGELFF. The CDR3 DNA sequence: TGTGCCAGCAGCCACGGGACAGGGGGCACCGGGGAGCTGTTTTTT. The chain joins TRBV11-3 to TRBJ2-2, with 11 nucleotides matching TRBD1. Germline loops: CDR1 SGHNT, CDR2 YENEEA. This CDR3 comprises 15 residues. V was clipped by 5 bases and J by 4 bases; unmatched bases: 3.

This clonotype was counted at least ten times. This rearrangement joins TRBV20-1 to TRBJ2-1, with 11 bases matching TRBD2. After removal of 0 bases from V and 10 bases from J, the junction contained 11 bases not matched to a gene. Germline V CDR1 and CDR2: DFQATT, SNEGSKA (reference sequence). CDR3 length: 16 residues. CDR3 region: CSARETASGGREEQFF. CDR3 DNA: TGCAGTGCTAGAGAAACGGCTAGCGGGGGGCGGGAGGAGCAGTTCTTC.